These 26 T cell receptor beta chains were sequenced from one sample in a study of cytotoxic CD8 clonotypes in ibrutinib-treated CLL. TCRdb's table, derived via immunoSEQ multiplex PCR, lists solely in-frame clones and lacks some. The sample holds some 200,000 clones, just over 70% seen once. This specimen was PBMCs, taken after 12 months of ibrutinib treatment. These receptor sequences come from a human donor with chronic lymphocytic leukemia.

The chain recombines TRBV29-1 with TRBJ1-2, with D possibly being TRBD1 (6 bases). Trimming removed 7 bases at V and 12 bases at J, with 18 bases between. This CDR3 comprises 11 residues. CDR1 is SQVTM and CDR2 is ANQGSEA in the germline V gene. CDR3 nucleotide sequence: TGCAGCGGGGAGGGGGACCCGGGCAACACCTTC. Translating it yields CSGEGDPGNTF.

The rearrangement links TRBV6-5 to TRBJ2-7; D ambiguous. The CDR3 spans 14 residues. The V gene's germline CDR1 is MNHEY and CDR2 SVGAGI. The ends were cut back, 2 bases at V and 6 bases at J, with 14 bases in the middle. Written as DNA, the CDR3 is TGTGCCAGCAGTTACCACCTTAAGGCTACCGAGCAGTACTTC. Amino acid sequence: CASSYHLKATEQYF.

This clone occurred a few times. The chain links TRBV30 to TRBJ1-1; D is uncertain. This CDR3 is built from 13 residues. Deletions cut 5 bases from V and 1 base from J, with 11 bases between. Germline CDR1 GTSNPN, CDR2 SVGIG (reference sequence). In nucleotides, the CDR3 is TGTGCCTGGCGATCTTCCCGGAACACTGAAGCTTTCTTT. It yields the protein CAWRSSRNTEAFF.

This clone occurred a few times. The genes are TRBV30 and TRBJ1-3; D uncertain. V was pared by 5 bases and J by 0 bases, with 8 bases between. In germline, CDR1 is GTSNPN, CDR2 SVGIG (reference sequence). CDR3 length: 13 residues. DNA of the CDR3: TGTGCCTGGGGAAGTGGCTCTGGAAACACCATATATTTT. Protein sequence: CAWGSGSGNTIYF.

This clone showed up just a few times. J is TRBJ2-5 and V is TRBV11-3; 11 nucleotides match TRBD1. Germline V CDR1 and CDR2: SGHNT, YENEEA. This CDR3 is 13 amino acids long. V shed 8 bases and J 4 bases; nucleotides not matched to a gene: 3. The CDR3 reads CASGQGAGETQYF. CDR3 in DNA: TGTGCCAGCGGACAGGGGGCGGGAGAGACCCAGTACTTC.

In this sample, this clone turned up once. The rearrangement uses TRBV19 and TRBJ2-2; the D gene is possibly TRBD2 (5 bases). Germline CDR1 and CDR2: LNHDA and SQIVND (reference sequence). V was cut by 7 bases and J by 7 bases, with 19 bases left in between. The CDR3 consists of 15 residues. The CDR3 region has the DNA TGTGCCAGTACGCCCATCTTAGCACGGGACGGGGAGCTGTTTTTT. Its translation is CASTPILARDGELFF.

In this sample, this clone turned up a few times. The V gene is TRBV7-6, the J gene TRBJ2-7, with D possibly being TRBD1 (6 bases). The CDR3 is made up of 15 amino acids. Germline-derived CDR1 and CDR2 are SGHVS and FNYEAQ. V lost 4 bases and J lost 3, with 16 bases in between. Here the CDR3 DNA reads TGTGCCAGCAGCTCCGGGACATCTGCGCGCTACGAGCAGTACTTC. It is translated as CASSSGTSARYEQYF.

The CDR3 DNA follows: TGTGCCAGCTCACCGGCTAGAGGGGTCTACGAGCAGTACTTC. It is translated as CASSPARGVYEQYF. The chain employs TRBV18 and TRBJ2-7, with D tentatively TRBD1 or TRBD2 (5 bases each). The V gene lost 3 bases and the J gene lost 3 bases, with 12 bases spanning the gap. Per germline, CDR1 KGHSH and CDR2 LQKENI. This CDR3 spans 14 amino acids.

The chain recombines TRBV7-8 with TRBJ1-3; D is unresolved. This CDR3 has 15 amino acids. Trimming took 1 base from V and 4 from J, leaving 11 bases between them. CDR1 and CDR2 (germline): SGHVS, FQNEAQ. As DNA, the CDR3 is TGTGCCAGCAGCTTAGTGGTCAGTCGGGGAAACACCATATATTTT. It encodes CASSLVVSRGNTIYF.

In its sample, this clone was seen a few times. This sequence joins TRBV15 and TRBJ2-7; maybe TRBD2 (6 bases). This CDR3 is built from 12 residues. CDR1 and CDR2 (germline): LNHNV, YYDKDF (reference sequence). V dropped 5 bases and J dropped 6 bases, with 11 bases sitting between them. The CDR3 loop reads CATSEMTSEQYF. The CDR3 nucleotides read TGTGCCACCAGCGAGATGACTAGCGAGCAGTACTTC. The entire variable domain, with the rest obtained from reference TRBV15 and TRBJ2-7, is as follows: DAMVIQNPRYQVTQFGKPVTLSCSQTLNHNVMYWYQQKSSQAPKLLFHYYDKDFNNEADTPDNFQSRRPNTSFCFLDIRSPGLGDTAMYLCATSEMTSEQYFGPGTRLTVT.

The chain uses TRBV6-1 and TRBJ1-1; D gene ambiguous. The germline V and J ends were trimmed by 4 bases and 7 bases, with 13 bases remaining between them. Germline CDR1 reads MNHNS; CDR2 reads SASEGT. The CDR3 has 13 residues. The CDR3 loop is CASSVTPGGEAFF. The CDR3 DNA is TGTGCCAGCAGTGTGACGCCCGGTGGTGAAGCTTTCTTT.

The chain couples TRBV6-5 to TRBJ2-3; no definite D call. Trimming cost V 2 bases and J 8 bases, with 11 bases left between them. Germline V lookup: CDR1 MNHEY, CDR2 SVGAGI. The CDR3 covers 13 residues. The CDR3: CASSYGRLGTQYF. The CDR3 bases are TGTGCCAGCAGTTACGGGCGGCTCGGTACGCAGTATTTT.

To note about this clone: The junction does not match germline at one end; this may be a read error. The chain has TRBV9 and TRBJ2-2; 7 positions agree with TRBD2. CDR1 and CDR2 (germline): SGDLS, YYNGEE. This CDR3 region has 14 residues. The CDR3 loop reads CATSGVGATGELFF. DNA for the CDR3: TGTGCCACCAGCGGGGTGGGAGCGACCGGGGAGCTGTTTTTT.

The J gene is TRBJ2-1, the V gene TRBV29-1, with 14 bases matching TRBD2. V was pared by 5 bases and J by 7 bases, with 7 bases of the junction left unmatched. Germline loops: CDR1 SQVTM, CDR2 ANQGSEA. The CDR3 runs 15 residues. The CDR3 DNA reads as TGCAGCGTTTCGGGACTAGCGGGAGCAGGGAATGAGCAGTTCTTC. Translation gives CSVSGLAGAGNEQFF.

The chain joins TRBV5-1 to TRBJ2-1; either TRBD1 or TRBD2 may fit D (5 bases each). V lost 4 bases and J 0 bases, leaving 17 bases between the germline ends. CDR1 and CDR2 (germline): SGHRS, YFSETQ. The CDR3 loop spans 17 amino acids. The CDR3 is CASSALGALSSYNEQFF. CDR3 sequence (DNA): TGCGCCAGCAGCGCCCTCGGGGCCTTAAGCTCCTACAATGAGCAGTTCTTC.

This clone has a single count. The V and J genes are TRBV5-1 and TRBJ2-5, with 7 bases aligning to TRBD1. Germline V CDR1 and CDR2: SGHRS, YFSETQ. The CDR3 is 15 amino acids. J was trimmed by 2 bases and V by 6 bases; bases with no gene match: 10. This chain's CDR3 is CASTRTGAYQETQYF. The CDR3 DNA is TGCGCCAGCACTAGGACAGGCGCATATCAAGAGACCCAGTACTTC. The full variable domain, in which reference TRBV5-1 and TRBJ2-5 provide the parts outside the CDR3, is KAGVTQTPRYLIKTRGQQVTLSCSPISGHRSVSWYQQTPGQGLQFLFEYFSETQRNKGNFPGRFSGRQFSNSRSEMNVSTLELGDSALYLCASTRTGAYQETQYFGPGTRLLVL.

The chain has TRBV30 and TRBJ1-2; D is perhaps TRBD1 (6 bases). Trimming stripped 3 bases from V and 8 bases from J, with 19 bases between. Germline V gene data show CDR1 as GTSNPN and CDR2 as SVGIG (reference sequence). The CDR3 spans 14 residues. The CDR3 is CAWRVGGGLQGYTF. The CDR3 DNA sequence: TGTGCCTGGAGGGTTGGAGGGGGGCTTCAGGGCTACACCTTC.

The chain joins TRBV19 to TRBJ1-1, with unresolved D. Germline CDR1 LNHDA, CDR2 SQIVND (reference sequence). With 5 bases removed from V and 0 bases from J, the gap between germline ends came to 10 bases. This CDR3 has 14 amino acids. As DNA, the CDR3 is TGTGCCAGTAGTCGGCCAGGCTTGAACACTGAAGCTTTCTTT. This encodes CASSRPGLNTEAFF.

This chain links TRBV6-1 with TRBJ2-7; a weak D match, TRBD1 (5 bases). Germline assignment: CDR1 MNHNS and CDR2 SASEGT. The V end lost 2 bases, the J end lost 5 bases, and 13 bases lay between the germline ends. The CDR3 length is 14 residues. In DNA form, the CDR3 reads TGTGCCAGCAGTGAACCTGGGCAGGGTGACGAGCAGTACTTC. It codes for CASSEPGQGDEQYF.

J is TRBJ2-7 and V is TRBV27; TRBD1 aligns across 9 bases. The CDR3 runs to 14 residues. The germline CDR1 and CDR2 sequences are MNHEY and SMNVEV (reference sequence). Losses at the gene ends were 4 bases for V and 12 bases for J; bases not matched to a gene: 13. The CDR3 region is CASSYRDRALYPYF. The CDR3, as DNA: TGTGCCAGCAGTTACCGGGACAGGGCCTTGTATCCGTACTTC.

V and J are TRBV9 and TRBJ1-2, with D perhaps TRBD1 (5 bases). Germline CDR1 and CDR2: SGDLS and YYNGEE. CDR3 length: 17 residues. The V and J ends lost 4 bases and 1 base respectively, with 20 bases between them. CDR3 nucleotide sequence: TGTGCCAGCAGCCCCCATACAGGCCTGAACCTTAACTATGGCTACACCTTC. This gives the protein CASSPHTGLNLNYGYTF. Full variable domain (outside the CDR3, taken from reference TRBV9 and TRBJ1-2): DSGVTQTPKHLITATGQRVTLRCSPRSGDLSVYWYQQSLDQGLQFLIQYYNGEERAKGNILERFSAQQFPDLHSELNLSSLELGDSALYFCASSPHTGLNLNYGYTFGSGTRLTVV.

The rearrangement uses TRBV2 and TRBJ2-2, with D hard to call. Per germline, CDR1 SNHLY and CDR2 FYNNEI. V lost 1 base and J lost 5, with 8 bases in between. CDR3 size: 14 residues. CDR3 DNA sequence: TGTGCCAGCAGTGAAGTGGACGGTACCGGGGAGCTGTTTTTT. It codes for CASSEVDGTGELFF.

V and J are TRBV6-6 and TRBJ2-7, with 8 bases identical to TRBD1. Trimming cost V 5 bases and J 2 bases; bases outside gene matches: 8. The CDR3 runs to 15 residues. Per germline, CDR1 MNHNY and CDR2 SVGAGI (reference sequence). The CDR3 sequence: CASSRFDRGTYEQYF. Here the CDR3 DNA reads TGTGCCAGCAGTCGTTTCGACAGGGGCACCTACGAGCAGTACTTC.

This clone occurred a few times. The chain is built from TRBV2 and TRBJ2-4; 9 bases align to TRBD1. The CDR3 extends over 15 amino acids. J gave up 6 bases and V 5 bases, and 8 bases lay outside the gene matches. CDR1 SNHLY and CDR2 FYNNEI come from the germline V gene. CDR3 sequence: CASSRTGVAGNIQYF. CDR3 in DNA: TGTGCCAGCAGTAGGACAGGGGTGGCGGGAAACATTCAGTACTTC. Full variable domain (rest looked up from reference TRBV2 and TRBJ2-4): EPEVTQTPSHQVTQMGQEVILRCVPISNHLYFYWYRQILGQKVEFLVSFYNNEISEKSEIFDDQFSVERPDGSNFTLKIRSTKLEDSAMYFCASSRTGVAGNIQYFGAGTRLSVL.

CDR3 sequence: CASSDRAGANVLTF. CDR3 coding DNA: TGTGCCAGCAGCGACAGGGCTGGGGCCAACGTCCTGACTTTC. The gene calls are TRBV9 and TRBJ2-6, with a possible D match to TRBD1 (6 bases). This CDR3 is built from 14 residues. V was shortened by 3 bases and J by 2 bases, with 6 bases between the two germline ends. Germline V lookup: CDR1 SGDLS, CDR2 YYNGEE.

This rearrangement joins TRBV30 to TRBJ1-3; D gene unclear. The length of the CDR3 is 14 residues. V was trimmed by 7 bases and J by 0 bases, leaving 13 bases between them. The germline V gene encodes CDR1 GTSNPN and CDR2 SVGIG (reference sequence). CDR3 in amino acids: CASPHGSSGNTIYF. CDR3 coding DNA: TGTGCCTCTCCCCACGGGAGCTCTGGAAACACCATATATTTT.